This passage covers 27 T cell receptor beta chains from one sample sequenced in a study of identical twins. Using its own MiXCR run on the 5' RACE reads, TCRdb lists one record per CDR3 protein. The data contain 400,000 to 550,000 distinct CDR3 sequences, more than 20% of them singletons. In addition, the sample was reused for a study of T cells expressing NK-cell markers.

Sequences were obtained from CD4+ T cells sorted from blood. All receptors derive from a woman between 18 and 30 years old in good health.

V gene TRBV10-3 combines with J gene TRBJ1-2; 7 bases match TRBD1. Germline CDR1 and CDR2: ENHRY and SYGVKD. This CDR3 has 14 residues. V shed 7 bases, J shed 0 bases, and the junction held 5 bases outside the gene matches. CDR3: CAITPTGTNYGYTF. DNA of the CDR3: TGTGCCATCACGCCGACAGGGACTAACTATGGCTACACCTTC.

The V gene is TRBV4-2, the J gene TRBJ2-7; a weak D match, TRBD2 (7 bases). V lost 4 bases, J lost 3 bases, and 16 bases lay in between. This CDR3 spans 15 amino acids. Germline V gives CDR1 LGHNA, CDR2 YNFKEQ. The CDR3 loop reads CASSPSRGGNYEQYF. Here the CDR3 DNA reads TGTGCCAGCAGCCCCTCGAGGGGGGGAAACTACGAGCAGTACTTC.

The rearrangement links TRBV6-1 to TRBJ2-3; D gene ambiguous. Germline CDR1 and CDR2: MNHNS and SASEGT. The V end was cut by 2 bases, the J end by 7 bases, with 13 bases between. CDR3 size: 14 residues. DNA of the CDR3: TGTGCCAGCAGTGAAAACAGCTGGGGAAATACGCAGTATTTT. Amino acids: CASSENSWGNTQYF.

This clonotype has a handful of counts. The V call is TRBV7-6, the J call TRBJ2-3; D ambiguous. Germline V lookup: CDR1 SGHVS, CDR2 FNYEAQ. The CDR3 is 15 amino acids. The ends were cut back, 1 base at V and 1 base at J, with 9 bases in the middle. CDR3: CASSLDPLGTDTQYF. Here the CDR3 DNA reads TGTGCCAGCAGCTTAGACCCCCTGGGCACAGATACGCAGTATTTT.

The rearrangement joins TRBV2 to TRBJ2-2; 7 bases are a match to TRBD2. The CDR3 length is 13 residues. Germline loops: CDR1 SNHLY, CDR2 FYNNEI. With 5 bases clipped from V and 5 bases from J, the junction kept 2 bases outside the gene matches. CDR3 coding DNA: TGTGCCAGCAGTACGGGGGGTACCGGGGAGCTGTTTTTT. It codes for CASSTGGTGELFF.

A few counts support this clonotype. The J gene is TRBJ2-3, the V gene TRBV9; D is perhaps TRBD1 or TRBD2 (5 bases each). Trimming stripped 4 bases from V and 0 bases from J, with 12 bases between. CDR1 and CDR2 from the germline V gene are SGDLS and YYNGEE. The CDR3 has 15 residues. The CDR3 sequence is CASSHRGPSTDTQYF. CDR3 DNA sequence: TGTGCCAGCAGCCACCGGGGCCCTAGCACAGATACGCAGTATTTT.

The rearrangement uses TRBV18 and TRBJ2-5; no firm D call. The V gene's germline CDR1 is KGHSH and CDR2 LQKENI. V was clipped by 0 bases and J by 7 bases, with 12 bases between them. The CDR3 runs 14 residues. The CDR3 DNA is TGTGCCAGCTCACCACCGGTGGGAAGTGTGACCCAGTACTTC. Its protein is CASSPPVGSVTQYF.

The CDR3 loop is CSAGLAGGNNEQFF. The CDR3 DNA reads TGCAGTGCTGGACTAGCGGGAGGGAACAATGAGCAGTTCTTC. The chain carries TRBV20-1 and TRBJ2-1; 15 nucleotides match TRBD2. CDR3 length equals 14 residues. CDR1 and CDR2 (germline): DFQATT, SNEGSKA (reference sequence). Trimming took 5 bases from V and 5 from J; bases not matched to a gene: 1.

This clonotype was seen a few times. The chain has TRBV20-1 and TRBJ1-2; tentatively, D is TRBD1 (6 bases). The germline CDR1 and CDR2 sequences are DFQATT and SNEGSKA (reference sequence). The length of the CDR3 is 13 residues. Trimming removed 7 bases at V and 4 bases at J, with 16 bases between. DNA of the CDR3: TGCAGTGTCCCGGGGGGGCAGGGCTATGGCTACACCTTC. This gives the protein CSVPGGQGYGYTF.

There are a few counts of this clonotype. The V gene is TRBV4-3, the J gene TRBJ2-3, with TRBD2 matching 8 bases. Germline V gene sequence: CDR1 LGHNA, CDR2 YSLEER. The trim removed 1 base at V and 5 bases at J, leaving 2 bases unmatched. The CDR3 runs 14 residues. Here the CDR3 reads CASSQAAGGDTQYF. CDR3 DNA: TGCGCCAGCAGCCAAGCTGCGGGAGGAGATACGCAGTATTTT.

The V call is TRBV5-1, the J call TRBJ2-6, with 7 bases aligning to TRBD1. Germline V gene data show CDR1 as SGHRS and CDR2 as YFSETQ. Trimming at V came to 4 bases and at J to 0 bases, leaving 7 bases not matched to a gene. The CDR3 totals 17 residues. In DNA, the CDR3 is TGCGCCAGCAGCCGTACAGGGGACGCCTCTGGGGCCAACGTCCTGACTTTC. Protein: CASSRTGDASGANVLTF. Full variable domain (remainder filled in from reference TRBV5-1 and TRBJ2-6): KAGVTQTPRYLIKTRGQQVTLSCSPISGHRSVSWYQQTPGQGLQFLFEYFSETQRNKGNFPGRFSGRQFSNSRSEMNVSTLELGDSALYLCASSRTGDASGANVLTFGAGSRLTVL.

This clonotype was picked up a small number of times. V usage is TRBV12-3 or TRBV12-4 and J usage is TRBJ1-1, with 8 bases aligning to TRBD1. This CDR3 comprises 15 residues. With 5 bases clipped from V and 2 bases from J, the junction kept 7 bases outside the gene matches. CDR3 protein: CASSKDTGGNTEAFF. The DNA for the CDR3 is TGTGCCAGCAGTAAAGACACAGGGGGAAACACTGAAGCTTTCTTT.

This clonotype was recorded a few times. The chain uses TRBV20-1 and TRBJ2-3; D call uncertain. This CDR3 is built from 15 residues. Germline assignment: CDR1 DFQATT and CDR2 SNEGSKA (reference sequence). V gave up 6 bases and J gave up 1 base, with 17 bases separating them. The CDR3, as DNA: TGCAGTGCCATGAATGGGCGAAAGGGCACAGATACGCAGTATTTT. Its translation is CSAMNGRKGTDTQYF.

This clonotype was counted between two and nine times. This chain uses TRBV2 with TRBJ1-2, with unresolved D. Germline lookup yields CDR1 SNHLY and CDR2 FYNNEI. This CDR3 spans 13 amino acids. V lost 5 bases and J 2 bases, leaving 9 bases between the germline ends. CDR3 residues: CASSTSYNYGYTF. The CDR3 DNA reads TGTGCCAGCAGTACTTCCTACAACTATGGCTACACCTTC.

This chain connects TRBV12-5 to TRBJ2-3; D is possibly TRBD1 (6 bases). The CDR3 loop spans 15 amino acids. The germline V gene encodes CDR1 LGHNT and CDR2 FRNRAP. Trimming stripped 1 base from V and 3 bases from J, with 11 bases between. The CDR3 bases are TGTGCTAGTGGTTTGGACCAGGGGACAACAGATACGCAGTATTTT. Protein product: CASGLDQGTTDTQYF.

This chain uses TRBV11-3 with TRBJ2-1, with 12 bases aligning to TRBD2. CDR3 size: 17 residues. Trimming at V came to 0 bases and at J to 4 bases, leaving 4 bases not matched to a gene. Germline V gene lookup returns CDR1 SGHNT and CDR2 YENEEA. The CDR3 DNA sequence: TGTGCCAGCAGCTTAGAAGAACTAGCGGGGGGTTACAATGAGCAGTTCTTC. It encodes CASSLEELAGGYNEQFF.

The chain has TRBV6-2 or TRBV6-3 and TRBJ2-2; TRBD2 matches 11 bases. CDR1 MNHEY and CDR2 SVGEGT come from the germline V gene. The CDR3 is 18 residues long. J lost 4 bases, V lost 1 base, and 8 bases had no gene match. The CDR3 region has the DNA TGTGCCAGCAGTTACTTCGGGACTAGCGGAGGGGTCACCGGGGAGCTGTTTTTT. Translated, it gives CASSYFGTSGGVTGELFF.

This clonotype was observed a few times. The chain carries TRBV9 and TRBJ2-1; 7 bases line up with TRBD1. Germline CDR1 reads SGDLS; CDR2 reads YYNGEE. Trimming at V came to 4 bases and at J to 4 bases, leaving 5 bases not matched to a gene. This CDR3 is 14 amino acids long. The CDR3 reads CASSRTGDYNEQFF. DNA of the CDR3: TGTGCCAGCAGCAGGACAGGTGATTACAATGAGCAGTTCTTC.

This clonotype came up a few times. The chain couples TRBV29-1 to TRBJ2-3; D not certain. V was pared by 5 bases and J by 0 bases, with 12 bases between. This CDR3 is built from 14 residues. The V gene's germline CDR1 is SQVTM and CDR2 ANQGSEA. CDR3 coding DNA: TGCAGCGTTAGAGGTGCGGTCAGCACAGATACGCAGTATTTT. Protein sequence: CSVRGAVSTDTQYF.

This clonotype was detected only a few times. CDR3 region: CASKVGREYNEQFF. DNA of the CDR3: TGCGCCAGCAAAGTAGGACGGGAATACAATGAGCAGTTCTTC. The chain combines TRBV5-1 with TRBJ2-1; possible D gene TRBD2, 5 bases. The V end was cut by 6 bases, the J end by 4 bases, with 14 bases between. The CDR3 is made up of 14 amino acids. The V gene's germline CDR1 is SGHRS and CDR2 YFSETQ.

The CDR3: CASSPRLAGGQDEQFF. The CDR3, as DNA: TGTGCCAGCAGCCCCAGACTAGCGGGAGGCCAGGATGAGCAGTTCTTC. The rearrangement uses TRBV7-8 and TRBJ2-1; 13 bases align to TRBD2. The CDR3 length is 16 residues. The V gene end was trimmed by 5 bases and the J gene end by 8 bases; junction bases not matched to a gene: 9. Germline V gene data show CDR1 as SGHVS and CDR2 as FQNEAQ.

This clonotype was counted once. The V gene is TRBV5-1, the J gene TRBJ2-6; D is ambiguous. The CDR3 sequence is 15 residues long. Trimming took off 5 bases at V and 4 bases at J, with 13 bases between the two ends. The V gene's germline CDR1 is SGHRS and CDR2 YFSETQ. The DNA for the CDR3 is TGCGCCAGCAGTTACGCCAGCGCAGGGGCCAACGTCCTGACTTTC. Protein: CASSYASAGANVLTF.

This clonotype was observed a handful of times. The chain couples TRBV18 to TRBJ2-5; perhaps D is TRBD1 or TRBD2 (5 bases each). The germline V gene has CDR1 KGHSH and CDR2 LQKENI. The CDR3 has 13 amino acids. Trimming left V 5 bases short and J 1 base short, with 8 bases between. The CDR3 reads CASSGGPQETQYF. The CDR3 DNA reads as TGTGCCAGCTCAGGGGGACCCCAAGAGACCCAGTACTTC.

This rearrangement joins TRBV27 to TRBJ2-7; 15 bases map to TRBD2. CDR1 is MNHEY, CDR2 SMNVEV, per germline (reference sequence). The ends lost 3 bases at V and 5 bases at J; junction bases unmatched: 8. The CDR3 is 17 amino acids. CDR3 protein: CASSFLGTSGRIHEQYF. The CDR3 nucleotides read TGTGCCAGCAGTTTCCTGGGGACTAGCGGGAGGATCCACGAGCAGTACTTC.

The chain couples TRBV5-1 to TRBJ2-2; tentative D call: TRBD2 (6 bases). Germline V CDR1 and CDR2: SGHRS, YFSETQ. The ends were cut back, 7 bases at V and 5 bases at J, with 18 bases in the middle. This CDR3 contains 15 residues. The CDR3 DNA reads as TGCGCCAGCGTCTGGGGGGATCTGGGGACCGGGGAGCTGTTTTTT. It is translated as CASVWGDLGTGELFF.

This clonotype has a handful of counts. The genes are TRBV5-1 and TRBJ2-1; 10 bases match TRBD2. This CDR3 is built from 16 residues. Per germline, CDR1 SGHRS and CDR2 YFSETQ. V shed 4 bases, J shed 6 bases, and the junction held 10 bases outside the gene matches. The CDR3 coding sequence is TGCGCCAGCAGCGGTCTCCTAGCGGGGGCGGGCAATGAGCAGTTCTTC. It is translated as CASSGLLAGAGNEQFF.

This chain joins TRBV5-6 and TRBJ2-3, with D perhaps matching TRBD1 (5 bases). Trimming took off 3 bases at V and 9 bases at J, with 11 bases between the two ends. The germline V gene encodes CDR1 SGHDT and CDR2 YYEEEE. This CDR3 region has 12 residues. CDR3: CASSSRGYTQYF. The CDR3 DNA is TGTGCCAGCAGCTCTAGGGGATACACGCAGTATTTT.